This record covers a single T cell receptor (beta chain). What it recognizes is unknown. With no T cell sorting beforehand, total RNA was isolated from whole blood. The germline V gene has CDR1 SGHTA and CDR2 FQGNSA. There are 16 residues in the CDR3. This entry comes from a study of monozygotic twins with inflammatory bowel disease. One entry per CDR3 protein, without DNA, is what TCRdb gives after re-calling the 5' RACE reads. The sample has over 110,000 distinct CDR3 sequences. General study points: Relative to healthy twins, IBD patients had fewer clonotypes in common with others, a gap that was especially apparent with disease activity.

V and J are TRBV7-2 and TRBJ1-1; the D call from TCRdb, TRBD1, cannot be confirmed without DNA. Sequencing was carried out using blood. The clonotype was recovered from a human donor with ulcerative colitis or Crohn's disease, or a healthy co-twin of an affected twin (not recorded which). CDR3 protein: CASSLGDRLGNTEAFF.